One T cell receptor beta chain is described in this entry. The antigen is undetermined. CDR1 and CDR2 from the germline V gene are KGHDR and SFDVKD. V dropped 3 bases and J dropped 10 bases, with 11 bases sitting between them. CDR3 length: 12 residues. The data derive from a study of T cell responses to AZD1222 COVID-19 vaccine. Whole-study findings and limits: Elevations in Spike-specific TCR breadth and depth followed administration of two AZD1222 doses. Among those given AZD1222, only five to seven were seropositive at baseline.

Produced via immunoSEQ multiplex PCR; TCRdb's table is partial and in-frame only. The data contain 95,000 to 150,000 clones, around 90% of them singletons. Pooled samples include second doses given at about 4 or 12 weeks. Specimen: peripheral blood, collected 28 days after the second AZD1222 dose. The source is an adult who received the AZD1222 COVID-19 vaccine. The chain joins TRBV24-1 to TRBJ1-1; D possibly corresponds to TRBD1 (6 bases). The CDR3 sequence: CATSDSRGGAFF. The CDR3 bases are TGTGCCACCAGTGATAGCAGGGGAGGAGCTTTCTTT.